These T cell receptor beta chains were read from a single sample in a study of response to subunit inactivated influenza vaccine. Each CDR3 protein is one row after TCRdb ran MiXCR on the RT-PCR reads. This repertoire shows roughly 540,000 distinct CDR3 sequences, under 25% found once; its top ten account for approximately 2.9%. These data also featured in a second study, about T cells expressing NK-cell markers.

Sequencing used CD4+ T cells sorted from PBMCs, obtained 11 to 12 days after vaccination. These TCRs come from a man between 45 and 60 years old who received an inactivated influenza vaccine. The CDR3 runs from the conserved cysteine through the conserved F or W. The D gene is left open where the match is weak. Clone sizes are given selectively: once, few, many, or a class where the clone is expanded.

V gene,CDR3 length,J gene,D gene,clone size,CDR3 protein,CDR3 DNA
TRBV6-1,19,TRBJ2-1,TRBD2,NA,CASRDLAGIRFSSYNEQFF,TGTGCCAGCAGAGATCTAGCGGGAATTCGTTTTAGCTCCTACAATGAGCAGTTCTTC
TRBV5-1,15,TRBJ2-2,NA,few,CASTLGHGNTGELFF,TGCGCCAGCACCTTGGGCCATGGTAACACCGGGGAGCTGTTTTTT
TRBV15,17,TRBJ2-3,TRBD2,NA,CATSSPPGLAYTDTQYF,TGTGCCACCAGCAGCCCCCCGGGACTAGCATACACAGATACGCAGTATTTT
TRBV7-2,14,TRBJ2-5,TRBD1,NA,CASRKDRGGETQYF,TGTGCCAGCAGGAAGGACAGGGGAGGGGAGACCCAGTACTTC
TRBV21-1,12,TRBJ2-7,NA,NA,CASRDTSYEQYF,TGTGCCAGCCGGGACACCTCCTACGAGCAGTACTTC
TRBV20-1,14,TRBJ2-7,TRBD2,many,CSASAGTSGYEQYF,TGCAGTGCTAGTGCCGGGACTAGCGGGTACGAGCAGTACTTC
TRBV20-1,13,TRBJ2-7,NA,few,CSARNTGSYEQYF,TGCAGTGCTAGAAACACGGGGTCCTACGAGCAGTACTTC
TRBV3-1,16,TRBJ1-1,NA,few,CASSQERVLGNTEAFF,TGTGCCAGCAGCCAAGAACGGGTTCTAGGGAACACTGAAGCTTTCTTT
TRBV4-2,16,TRBJ1-2,NA,NA,CASSQEDYRRHRGYTF,TGTGCCAGCAGCCAAGAAGATTATCGAAGACATAGGGGCTACACCTTC
TRBV20-1,15,TRBJ1-1,NA,few,CSARDRRGLDTEAFF,TGCAGTGCTAGAGATCGGCGGGGGCTTGACACTGAAGCTTTCTTT
TRBV18,15,TRBJ2-1,TRBD2,few,CASSPGGPLLNEQFF,TGTGCCAGCTCCCCGGGAGGCCCCCTCCTCAATGAGCAGTTCTTC
TRBV7-2,15,TRBJ2-3,NA,many,CASSLGPPGTDTQYF,TGTGCCAGCAGCTTAGGCCCTCCGGGCACAGATACGCAGTATTTT
TRBV7-2,14,TRBJ1-2,TRBD1,NA,CASSIGQASYGYTF,TGTGCCAGCAGCATTGGACAGGCGAGTTATGGCTACACCTTC
TRBV12-3/TRBV12-4,13,TRBJ1-2,TRBD1,few,CASSLRTGALGTF,TGTGCCAGCAGTTTAAGGACAGGGGCCCTCGGCACCTTC
TRBV7-2,13,TRBJ2-2,NA,NA,CATPSLNTGELFF,TGTGCCACTCCGTCCTTGAACACCGGGGAGCTGTTTTTT
TRBV2,13,TRBJ1-1,NA,NA,CASGGMLNTEAFF,TGTGCCAGCGGAGGGATGCTGAACACTGAAGCTTTCTTT
TRBV29-1,14,TRBJ1-3,NA,few,CSAVGGGLGNTIYF,TGCAGCGCCGTCGGCGGGGGGCTTGGAAACACCATATATTTT
TRBV6-2/TRBV6-3,13,TRBJ2-3,NA,NA,CASTKTSTDTQYF,TGTGCCAGCACCAAGACTAGCACAGATACGCAGTATTTT
TRBV28,16,TRBJ2-1,NA,NA,CASSSVGAHLYNEQFF,TGTGCCAGCAGCTCGGTGGGGGCCCACCTCTACAATGAGCAGTTCTTC
TRBV4-3,16,TRBJ1-1,NA,few,CASSQDRVGGNTEAFF,TGCGCCAGCAGCCAAGATAGAGTAGGGGGAAACACTGAAGCTTTCTTT
TRBV3-1,15,TRBJ2-5,NA,NA,CASSQFAGGGETQYF,TGTGCCAGCAGCCAATTTGCCGGGGGTGGAGAGACCCAGTACTTC
TRBV28,15,TRBJ2-2,TRBD2,few,CASKLAGGPSGELFF,TGTGCCAGCAAATTAGCGGGGGGGCCCAGCGGGGAGCTGTTTTTT
TRBV28,14,TRBJ2-4,TRBD2,few,CASSSSGTSDIQYF,TGTGCCAGCAGTTCCTCCGGGACTAGCGACATTCAGTACTTC
TRBV5-8,15,TRBJ2-2,NA,NA,CASSLEIANTGELFF,TGTGCCAGCAGCTTAGAAATCGCGAACACCGGGGAGCTGTTTTTT
TRBV12-3/TRBV12-4,15,TRBJ2-3,TRBD2,many,CASSFLAGNTDTQYF,TGTGCCAGCAGTTTTCTAGCGGGAAACACAGATACGCAGTATTTT
TRBV19,13,TRBJ1-5,TRBD1,NA,CASSTEGQGAQHF,TGTGCCAGTAGTACCGAGGGACAGGGGGCCCAGCATTTT
TRBV11-2,14,TRBJ2-7,TRBD1,many,CASSLVAGGYEQYF,TGTGCCAGCAGTTTAGTCGCAGGGGGCTACGAGCAGTACTTC
TRBV20-1,11,TRBJ2-5,NA,NA,CSASDKGTQYF,TGCAGTGCTAGTGATAAAGGGACCCAGTACTTC